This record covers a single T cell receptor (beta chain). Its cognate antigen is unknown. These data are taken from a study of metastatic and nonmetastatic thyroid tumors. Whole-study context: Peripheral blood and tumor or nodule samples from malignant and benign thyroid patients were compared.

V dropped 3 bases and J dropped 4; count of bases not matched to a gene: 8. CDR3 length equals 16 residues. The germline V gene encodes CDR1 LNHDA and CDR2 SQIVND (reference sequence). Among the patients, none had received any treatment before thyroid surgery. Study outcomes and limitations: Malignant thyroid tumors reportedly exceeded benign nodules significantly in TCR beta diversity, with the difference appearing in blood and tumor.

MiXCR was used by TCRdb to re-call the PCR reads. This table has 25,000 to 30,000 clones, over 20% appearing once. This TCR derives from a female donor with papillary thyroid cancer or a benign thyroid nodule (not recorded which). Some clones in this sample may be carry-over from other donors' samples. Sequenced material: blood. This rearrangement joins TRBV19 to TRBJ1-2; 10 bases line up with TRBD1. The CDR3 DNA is TGTGCCAGTAGTATGGGGAGGAGGACAGGGGGCTATGGCTACACCTTC. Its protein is CASSMGRRTGGYGYTF.